This T cell receptor (beta chain) was found in a study of sequential checkpoint blockade in melanoma (dated by TCRdb to between 2018 and 2020). Regarding the research as a whole: Using 1:1 randomization, the trial assigned patients either to first-line nivolumab followed by ipilimumab (arm A) or to ipilimumab followed by nivolumab (arm B). For 20 to 25 patients, matched tumor biopsies were taken both before treatment and at week 13, after single-agent nivolumab (arm A) or ipilimumab (arm B). DNA from roughly 90 melanoma tumor samples collected before treatment underwent TCRbeta immunosequencing. Both trial sequences were followed by maintenance nivolumab. Roughly 80% of the matched pre- and post-treatment tumor biopsy pairs came from the same lesion. On the study overall, not on this receptor specifically: Within-arm analyses of tumor T-cell fraction were constrained by small sample sizes and reduced statistical power. Tumor T-cell fraction and clonality were found to correlate with PD-L1 staining and CD8+ T-cell counts but not with mutational load. Achieving clinical benefit was about 30 times more likely for patients whose tumor T-cell fraction and clonality increased by week 13. Among patients in the nivolumab-first arm (arm A), tumor TIL clonality before treatment was associated with response (P = .04). Larger, independent patient cohorts are needed to validate the response-prediction model that combines TCR metrics and mutation burden.

The immunoSEQ Assay was used to immunosequence TCRbeta CDR3 regions from genomic DNA. Before high-throughput sequencing, genomic DNA was amplified using bias-controlled multiplex PCR. On the study's bioinformatics: To quantify the absolute abundance of each unique TCRbeta CDR3 region, the sequences were collapsed and filtered. Clonality, defined as 1 minus Pielou's evenness, was calculated using productive rearrangements only. To compute tumor T-cell fraction, TCRbeta template counts were normalized to usable DNA, with usable DNA estimated from several housekeeping genes. A previously published method was used to identify clones whose frequencies were significantly greater in on-treatment samples than in baseline samples. TCRdb provides this immuneACCESS table in a form limited to in-frame rearrangements. Some clones are lacking; in checked studies, under half of them reflect an unresolved V gene, and why the rest are absent is not known. Clone size and the V and J calls come from that table; the DNA yielded D and trimming. The sample table records about 3,600 clones; approximately 35% of these occur just once. The ten largest clones take up just over 30% of the sample.

The treatment or condition tag for this specimen amounts to: randomized to nivolumab then ipilimumab (arm A) or the reverse (arm B). None of the trial patients had been given prior DNA-damaging chemotherapy. Samples were obtained from patients with melanoma enrolled in CheckMate 064, a randomized, open-label phase II trial of sequential checkpoint blockade. Genomic DNA from formalin-fixed paraffin-embedded (FFPE) tissue samples was used for tumor TCR sequencing. Concerning this clone: Its antigen remains unidentified. Base qualities are missing; no much larger clone stands one base away.

The CDR3 contains 16 residues, cysteine and phenylalanine counted. Here the CDR3 DNA is all that survives: 48 bases in frame from base 1. The input for sequencing was tumor tissue (inferred from file names), taken from a patient given nivolumab and ipilimumab in sequence. The sequence joins TRBV8-2 to TRBJ2-2; whether TRBD2, the table's D call, matches the DNA was not checked. TRBV8-2 is marked as a pseudogene. The TCR comes from a human donor with melanoma. In nucleotide form, the sequence is TGTGCCAGCAGTTTCGACCGGGACTTAGGCTTGGGGGAGCTGTTTTTT. Protein translation: CASSFDRDLGLGELFF.